The entry below describes one TCR beta chain. Its antigen remains unidentified. It may be a read error: a sequence one base away is much more abundant. Germline CDR1 reads SGDLS; CDR2 reads YYNGEE. Trimming stripped 4 bases from V and 1 base from J, with 15 bases between. The CDR3 length is 15 residues. TCRdb reprocessed the PCR reads with MiXCR, giving one entry per CDR3 protein. Among approximately 670,000 distinct CDR3 sequences, 20% were seen once, and the ten largest hold roughly 0.9%. As CD8+CD4-CCR7+CD45RA+ cells, naive CD8 T cells were sorted. This sample was taken from a study of molecular identifiers for immune sequencing clone quantification. Study results and limitations: Whereas clones above 20 RNA copies held under 1% of naive-cell molecules, they held over 97% of effector molecules. Clone sizes could be underestimated for highly expanded clones when identical TCR molecules share a barcode.

The receptor's source is a human donor in good health. Some libraries in this study had Jurkat cell RNA spiked in. J is TRBJ2-7 and V is TRBV9, with D perhaps matching TRBD1 (6 bases). Specimen: naive CD8+ T cells from blood, with Jurkat cell RNA spiked in. Noted subset: FACS-sorted CD8+CD4-CCR7+CD45RA+ naive T cells. The CDR3 sequence is CASSRGEQGSYEQYF. CDR3 nucleotide sequence: TGTGCCAGCAGCAGAGGGGAACAGGGTTCCTACGAGCAGTACTTC.